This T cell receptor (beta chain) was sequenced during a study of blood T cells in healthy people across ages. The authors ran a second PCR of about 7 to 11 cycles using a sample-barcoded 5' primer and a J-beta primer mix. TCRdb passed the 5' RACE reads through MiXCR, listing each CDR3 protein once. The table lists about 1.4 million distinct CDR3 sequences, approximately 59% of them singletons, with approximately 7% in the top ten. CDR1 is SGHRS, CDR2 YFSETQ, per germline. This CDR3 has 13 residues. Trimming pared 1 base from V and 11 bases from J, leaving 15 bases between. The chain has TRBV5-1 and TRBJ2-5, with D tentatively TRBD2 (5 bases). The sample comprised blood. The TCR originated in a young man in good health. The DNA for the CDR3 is TGCGCCAGCAGCTTGTCAGGTAATTGGGAGCAGTACTTC. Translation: CASSLSGNWEQYF. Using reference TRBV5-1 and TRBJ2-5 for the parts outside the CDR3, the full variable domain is KAGVTQTPRYLIKTRGQQVTLSCSPISGHRSVSWYQQTPGQGLQFLFEYFSETQRNKGNFPGRFSGRQFSNSRSEMNVSTLELGDSALYLCASSLSGNWEQYFGPGTRLLVL.